This T cell receptor beta chain was profiled in a study of CD8 T cells in Susac syndrome. General study findings and limits: As the study acknowledged, the number of individuals who were part of its TCR sequencing and HLA analysis was relatively small.

Sequencing targeted TCR beta in T cells from blood (CD8+ and CD4+). Included as multiple sclerosis controls were treatment-naive patients who had stable or active relapsing-remitting disease. A note on this clonotype: Its antigen is unknown.

With random hexamers, reverse transcription was performed on about 0.5 to 1 ug of RNA. Amplification of TCR beta CDR3 spanned 54 Vbeta and 13 Jbeta via immunoSEQ multiplex PCR. Using its own MiXCR run on the immunoSEQ multiplex PCR reads, TCRdb lists one record per CDR3 protein. Counted here are 180,000 or so distinct CDR3 sequences, almost 96% occurring once; the ten biggest clones make up about 0.093%. Sequencing was done on a sample of CD4+ T cells from PBMCs. The sequence came from a human donor with multiple sclerosis.

The CDR3 bases are TGTGCCAGCAGCCTCCGGGGTGCCTTTGCCGGGTCCGAGCAGTACTTC. Amino acids: CASSLRGAFAGSEQYF. This chain joins TRBV9 and TRBJ2-7, with a possible D match to TRBD2 (5 bases). Looked up from germline, CDR1 is SGDLS and CDR2 is YYNGEE. The V end lost 4 bases, the J end lost 6 bases, and 23 bases lay between the germline ends. This CDR3 has 16 residues.